Listed below are T cell receptor beta chains from one sample, sequenced in a study of blood T cell repertoires in COVID-19. The data were produced by immunoSEQ multiplex PCR, yet TCRdb's version contains in-frame clones alone and is incomplete. Found here are some 530,000 clones, around 85% of them singletons; the top ten hold about 3%. The sample taken for sequencing was peripheral blood. These receptors came from a human donor in a cohort sampled during active COVID-19. Each CDR3 is given without its conserved first and last residue. Fields, in order: J gene, V gene, CDR3 protein.

j_call: TRBJ1-1
v_call: TRBV11-2
cdr3_aa: ASSSRDRGMDEAF

j_call: TRBJ2-4
v_call: TRBV12-3/TRBV12-4
cdr3_aa: ASSRRQGHIQY

j_call: TRBJ1-3
v_call: TRBV18
cdr3_aa: ASSPGQISGNTIY

j_call: TRBJ2-3
v_call: TRBV10-3
cdr3_aa: ASTTGQITDTQY

j_call: TRBJ2-4
v_call: TRBV6-6
cdr3_aa: ASTGTSGEGGNIQY

j_call: TRBJ1-1
v_call: TRBV5-6
cdr3_aa: ASSPIGGLNTEAF

j_call: TRBJ1-1
v_call: TRBV30
cdr3_aa: AWSTGRGTEAF

j_call: TRBJ2-7
v_call: TRBV9
cdr3_aa: ASSVGGQSVEQY

j_call: TRBJ2-3
v_call: TRBV18
cdr3_aa: ASSLAFSTDTQY

j_call: TRBJ1-4
v_call: TRBV6-5
cdr3_aa: ASSFDRTNEKLF

j_call: TRBJ2-3
v_call: TRBV30
cdr3_aa: AWRTAGALTSTDTQY

j_call: TRBJ1-6
v_call: TRBV9
cdr3_aa: ASSVARNSPLH

j_call: TRBJ2-1
v_call: TRBV25-1
cdr3_aa: ASSGTYEQF

j_call: TRBJ1-2
v_call: TRBV7-9
cdr3_aa: ASGEQGIANYGYT

j_call: TRBJ2-7
v_call: TRBV28
cdr3_aa: ASSLELAGSTYEQY

j_call: TRBJ1-3
v_call: TRBV28
cdr3_aa: ASSLGQGIRRNTIY